The source of this T cell receptor (beta chain) is a study of shared clonotypes between healthy human individuals. Remarks on this clone: What it binds is not known.

Those who donated, Caucasian adults without exception, all lived in Nashville, Tennessee. Overall study findings and caveats: Relative to memory subsets, naive subsets generally showed larger estimated richness.

The germline V gene has CDR1 LNHDA and CDR2 SQIVND (reference sequence). The CDR3 loop spans 16 amino acids. V gave up 5 bases and J gave up 3 bases, with 17 bases separating them. The method was immunoSEQ multiplex PCR; TCRdb's version includes in-frame clones alone and lacks a portion of them. The profile covers roughly 1.4 million clones, with approximately 98.5% appearing a single time and approximately 0.4% taken by the ten largest. This chain links TRBV19 with TRBJ1-5, with D perhaps TRBD1 (6 bases). The sequence derives from a man younger than 40 in good health. The specimen was naive CD4+ T cells sorted from blood. Subset given: CD45RA+ positively selected. The CDR3: CASSGIRGTLNQPQHF. Written as DNA, the CDR3 is TGTGCCAGTAGTGGGATCAGGGGCACGCTCAATCAGCCCCAGCATTTT.